One and the same sample provided the 23 T cell receptor beta chains below, sequenced in a study of T cell responses to AZD1222 COVID-19 vaccine. Repertoires were generated with immunoSEQ multiplex PCR, while TCRdb's copy carries only in-frame clones and drops some. The top ten clones hold less than 5.5% of a sample with roughly 90,000 clones, around 90% of them seen once. The starting material was peripheral blood, obtained on day 0 of MenACWY control vaccination. These TCRs come from an adult in good health.

The V and J genes are TRBV27 and TRBJ2-1, with D possibly matching TRBD2 (5 bases). The germline V gene has CDR1 MNHEY and CDR2 SMNVEV (reference sequence). V dropped 3 bases and J dropped 8 bases, with 11 bases sitting between them. This CDR3 is built from 13 residues. CDR3 in amino acids: CASSFPERDEQFF. CDR3 DNA: TGTGCCAGCAGTTTTCCGGAGAGGGATGAGCAGTTCTTC.

This clone was seen once. J is TRBJ1-1 and V is TRBV11-2, with 7 positions matching TRBD1. Trimming removed 3 bases from V and 7 bases from J; junction bases left unmatched: 11. CDR1 and CDR2 from the germline V gene are SGHAT and FQNNGV. The CDR3 has 15 residues. CDR3 protein: CASSLGSGQKFEAFF. CDR3 DNA: TGTGCCAGCAGCTTGGGATCGGGACAGAAATTTGAAGCTTTCTTT.

This sequence joins TRBV7-3 and TRBJ2-3; 8 bases are a match to TRBD2. V lost 6 bases to trimming and J lost 3 bases; unmatched junction nucleotides: 5. The CDR3 is 14 amino acids. The germline gives CDR1 SGHTA, CDR2 FQGTGA. This CDR3 is CASSPSGRTDTQYF. CDR3 nucleotide sequence: TGTGCCAGCAGTCCCAGCGGGAGAACAGATACGCAGTATTTT.

This chain links TRBV5-4 with TRBJ2-3; maybe TRBD2 (5 bases). This CDR3 region has 16 residues. Germline-derived CDR1 and CDR2 are SGHNT and YYREEE (reference sequence). Trimming shortened V by 0 bases and J by 0 bases, and 11 bases separated the two germline ends. The CDR3 DNA follows: TGTGCCAGCAGCTTGGAGCTAGCAGCTAGCACAGATACGCAGTATTTT. Its protein is CASSLELAASTDTQYF.

Of note for this clone: The junction departs from germline at one end; a sequencing error may be responsible. The rearrangement links TRBV5-4 to TRBJ1-2; D may be TRBD1 (5 bases). The CDR3 is 11 amino acids. From germline, CDR1 is SGHNT and CDR2 YYREEE (reference sequence). Here the CDR3 reads CASSSEGRSAF. The CDR3 DNA follows: TGTGCCAGCAGCTCCGAGGGGCGATCCGCCTTC. The full variable domain, its missing parts supplied by reference TRBV5-4 and TRBJ1-2, is ETGVTQSPTHLIKTRGQQVTLRCSSQSGHNTVSWYQQALGQGPQFIFQYYREEENGRGNFPPRFSGLQFPNYSSELNVNALELDDSALYLCASSSEGRSAFGSGTRLTVV.

The V gene is TRBV7-2, the J gene TRBJ1-2; no definite D call. The CDR3 is 12 amino acids. V was clipped by 5 bases and J by 5 bases, with 9 bases between them. Germline-derived CDR1 and CDR2 are SGHTA and FQGNSA. The CDR3 nucleotides read TGTGCCAGCAGCCTCGATGATTATGGCTACACCTTC. Translation gives CASSLDDYGYTF.

The rearrangement uses TRBV6-6 and TRBJ2-7; the D is unclear. The V and J ends lost 2 bases and 6 bases respectively, with 8 bases between them. Germline CDR1 is MNHNY and CDR2 is SVGAGI (reference sequence). The CDR3 is 12 amino acids. CDR3 in amino acids: CASSYVVGEQYF. DNA for the CDR3: TGTGCCAGCAGTTACGTAGTAGGCGAGCAGTACTTC.

This clone was detected once. The chain employs TRBV19 and TRBJ1-1, with D possibly matching TRBD1 (6 bases). CDR1 LNHDA and CDR2 SQIVND come from the germline V gene (reference sequence). Trimming shortened V by 5 bases and J by 4 bases, and 11 bases separated the two germline ends. This CDR3 is built from 13 residues. The CDR3 here is CASSSDRTTEAFF. In DNA form, the CDR3 reads TGTGCCAGTAGTTCCGACAGGACCACTGAAGCTTTCTTT.

The chain is built from TRBV5-4 and TRBJ1-1, with D perhaps TRBD1 (5 bases). The CDR3 loop spans 13 amino acids. V shed 4 bases and J shed 4 bases, with 11 bases lying between them. The germline V gene has CDR1 SGHNT and CDR2 YYREEE (reference sequence). The CDR3 sequence: CASSPRGGTEAFF. CDR3 coding DNA: TGTGCCAGCAGCCCCCGGGGGGGCACTGAAGCTTTCTTT.

Concerning this clone itself: In the same sample, other DNA sequences code for this CDR3. The J gene is TRBJ2-7, the V gene TRBV6-5; 8 nucleotides align to TRBD1. V lost 6 bases, J lost 5 bases, and 9 bases stayed unmatched. Germline CDR1 and CDR2: MNHEY and SVGAGI. The CDR3 loop spans 14 amino acids. The CDR3 coding sequence is TGTGCCAGCAGCCAGGGGGCGGGGCGGGACGAGCAGTACTTC. As protein: CASSQGAGRDEQYF.

The V and J genes are TRBV7-8 and TRBJ1-2; tentatively, D is TRBD1 (6 bases). There are 14 residues in the CDR3. The V end lost 6 bases, the J end lost 6 bases, and 17 bases lay between the germline ends. Germline V gene sequence: CDR1 SGHVS, CDR2 FQNEAQ. CDR3 sequence: CASRLGRAGDGYTF. CDR3 nucleotides: TGTGCCAGCAGACTAGGCAGGGCAGGGGATGGCTACACCTTC.

The genes are TRBV29-1 and TRBJ1-2, with 9 bases that match TRBD1. V was pared by 6 bases and J by 6 bases, with 8 bases of the junction left unmatched. Germline assignment: CDR1 SQVTM and CDR2 ANQGSEA. CDR3 length: 13 amino acids. The CDR3: CSVAGTGINGYTF. The CDR3 DNA reads TGCAGCGTCGCCGGGACAGGGATAAATGGCTACACCTTC.

This clone was observed a single time. The chain's CDR3 is CASSFTSGSLDNEQFF. DNA of the CDR3: TGTGCCAGCAGCTTTACTAGCGGGAGTTTGGACAATGAGCAGTTCTTC. The genes are TRBV11-2 and TRBJ2-1; the match to TRBD2 covers 11 bases. The V gene end was trimmed by 3 bases and the J gene end by 5 bases; junction bases not matched to a gene: 6. The CDR3 is 16 amino acids. Germline assignment: CDR1 SGHAT and CDR2 FQNNGV.

Only a few counts were recorded for this clone. The rearrangement uses TRBV3-1 (or the pseudogene TRBV3-2) and TRBJ2-5; D call uncertain. Per the germline V gene, CDR1 is LGHDT and CDR2 is YNNKEL (reference sequence). The CDR3 spans 15 residues. V lost 0 bases and J lost 2, with 10 bases in between. This CDR3 is CASSQDGTPQETQYF. CDR3 bases: TGTGCCAGCAGCCAAGATGGCACTCCTCAAGAGACCCAGTACTTC.

The rearrangement uses TRBV4-1 and TRBJ2-1, with 7 bases that match TRBD2. V dropped 5 bases and J dropped 15; count of bases not matched to a gene: 13. The CDR3 runs to 13 residues. Germline CDR1 reads MGHRA; CDR2 reads YSYEKL. The CDR3 bases are TGCGCCAGCAGCGGAATACTAGCGCCGTTTCTGTTCTTC. Protein: CASSGILAPFLFF.

This chain uses TRBV2 with TRBJ2-5, with D possibly TRBD2 on 6 matching bases. CDR1 is SNHLY, CDR2 FYNNEI, per germline. Trimming cost V 8 bases and J 1 base, with 17 bases left between them. The CDR3 length is 15 residues. In nucleotides, the CDR3 is TGTGCCAGCGGGGAGGACTCCTCCACCCAAGAGACCCAGTACTTC. It translates to CASGEDSSTQETQYF. The full variable domain, its missing parts supplied by reference TRBV2 and TRBJ2-5, is EPEVTQTPSHQVTQMGQEVILRCVPISNHLYFYWYRQILGQKVEFLVSFYNNEISEKSEIFDDQFSVERPDGSNFTLKIRSTKLEDSAMYFCASGEDSSTQETQYFGPGTRLLVL.

The chain is built from TRBV4-3 and TRBJ2-7, with 7 bases fitting TRBD1. J gave up 2 bases and V 0 bases, and 4 bases lay outside the gene matches. CDR1 is LGHNA, CDR2 YSLEER, per germline. The CDR3 is made up of 15 amino acids. The CDR3 here is CASSQDRDRAYEQYF. CDR3 coding DNA: TGCGCCAGCAGCCAAGATCGGGACAGAGCCTACGAGCAGTACTTC.

The rearrangement joins TRBV7-9 to TRBJ1-4; maybe TRBD1 (5 bases). CDR3 length equals 19 residues. CDR1 is SEHNR and CDR2 is FQNEAQ in the germline V gene (reference sequence). The V end lost 1 base, the J end lost 4 bases, and 22 bases lay between the germline ends. The CDR3 nucleotides read TGTGCCAGCAGCTTAGGTCGCAGGGAGGCCGTGGAAAGTAATGAAAAACTGTTTTTT. Translated: CASSLGRREAVESNEKLFF.

V and J are TRBV5-6 and TRBJ1-1, with D perhaps TRBD1 (5 bases). This CDR3 has 13 amino acids. Germline CDR1 reads SGHDT; CDR2 reads YYEEEE. V was cut by 5 bases and J by 6 bases, with 14 bases left in between. For the CDR3, the DNA is TGTGCCAGCAGTCCCGGGACGGATCCTGAAGCTTTCTTT. This sequence encodes CASSPGTDPEAFF.

A single count supports this clone. Other DNA sequences from this sample encode an identical CDR3 as well. The chain has TRBV4-3 and TRBJ2-2; TRBD1 agrees at 12 bases. CDR3 length equals 19 residues. V was pared by 5 bases and J by 1 base, with 11 bases of the junction left unmatched. Germline V lookup: CDR1 LGHNA, CDR2 YSLEER. CDR3 coding DNA: TGCGCCAGCAGCTACGGGACAGGGGGCCGAGGCGGGAACACCGGGGAGCTGTTTTTT. Protein sequence: CASSYGTGGRGGNTGELFF.

The rearrangement joins TRBV12-3 or TRBV12-4 to TRBJ2-1; D remains ambiguous. CDR3 size: 11 residues. V was shortened by 8 bases and J by 1 base, with 3 bases between the two germline ends. The CDR3 bases are TGTGCCAGCGCATCCTACAATGAGCAGTTCTTC. Encoded protein: CASASYNEQFF.

In its sample, this clone was seen once. The chain employs TRBV10-1 and TRBJ2-1, with D maybe TRBD1 (5 bases). This CDR3 is 14 amino acids long. CDR1 WNHNN and CDR2 SYGVQD come from the germline V gene (reference sequence). V was pared by 0 bases and J by 6 bases, with 9 bases between. CDR3 nucleotide sequence: TGCGCCAGCAGTGAGTCGGGTAGGGGCAATGAGCAGTTCTTC. Translating it yields CASSESGRGNEQFF.

This rearrangement joins TRBV5-1 to TRBJ1-5; TRBD1 agrees at 10 bases. Germline V gives CDR1 SGHRS, CDR2 YFSETQ. The CDR3 is made up of 14 amino acids. V shed 4 bases and J 5 bases; nucleotides not matched to a gene: 3. The CDR3 protein is CASSTGTGDQPQHF. As DNA, the CDR3 is TGCGCCAGCAGCACCGGGACAGGGGATCAGCCCCAGCATTTT.